This record concerns one T cell receptor (beta chain) sequence. The CDR3 sequence is 13 residues long. The germline V and J ends were trimmed by 2 bases and 7 bases, with 9 bases remaining between them. The germline V gene has CDR1 ENHRY and CDR2 SYGVKD. The sample originates from a study of shared clonotypes between healthy human individuals. Input per replicate PCR of unsorted PBMC was about 0.3 ug DNA, corresponding to tens of thousands of T cell genomes. Per the original methods: Without quality scores, immunoSEQ junctional reads could not be filtered like full-length reads. Sequenced by immunoSEQ multiplex PCR; TCRdb stores in-frame clones only, minus some. V and J calls and clone size are those listed in that table; D and trimming were worked out from the DNA. The profile shows 450,000 to 500,000 clones, about 84% of them singletons. Those who donated, Caucasian adults without exception, all lived in Nashville, Tennessee.

Sequencing used PBMCs. The TCR originated in a woman between 40 and 55 years old in good health. Some clones in this sample may be carry-over from other donors' samples. The J gene is TRBJ1-5, the V gene TRBV10-3; D gene unclear. CDR3: CAISEGFRQPQHF. In DNA, the CDR3 is TGTGCCATCAGTGAGGGGTTTCGGCAGCCCCAGCATTTT.